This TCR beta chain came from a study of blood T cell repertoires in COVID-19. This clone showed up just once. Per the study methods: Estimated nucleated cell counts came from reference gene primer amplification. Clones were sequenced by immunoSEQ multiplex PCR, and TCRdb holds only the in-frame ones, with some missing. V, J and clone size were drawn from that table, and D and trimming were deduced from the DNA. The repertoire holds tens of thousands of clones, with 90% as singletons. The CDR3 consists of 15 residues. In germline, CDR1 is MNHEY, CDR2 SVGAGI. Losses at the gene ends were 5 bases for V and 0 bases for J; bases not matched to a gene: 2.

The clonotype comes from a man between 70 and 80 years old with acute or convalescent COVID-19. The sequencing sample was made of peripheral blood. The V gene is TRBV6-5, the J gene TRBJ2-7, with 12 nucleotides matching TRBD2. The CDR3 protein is CASSPTSGSSYEQYF. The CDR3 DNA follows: TGTGCCAGCAGTCCGACTAGCGGGAGCTCCTACGAGCAGTACTTC.